The clone carrying this T cell receptor (beta chain) was counted a single time. The assay was immunoSEQ multiplex PCR, and TCRdb's table has in-frame clones only and misses some. The table has some 150,000 clones, around 94% seen once. V was shortened by 3 bases and J by 3 bases, with 13 bases between the two germline ends. Germline lookup yields CDR1 SGHNT and CDR2 YYREEE (reference sequence). There are 14 residues in the CDR3. These data originate in a study of control samples from healthy donors and cancer patients. The sequence came from a man in his sixties with colorectal cancer. Sequencing was carried out using PBMCs. The J gene is TRBJ2-7, the V gene TRBV5-4; D perhaps matches TRBD1 (6 bases). This chain's CDR3 is CASSSGQGFYEQYF. The DNA for the CDR3 is TGTGCCAGCAGCTCGGGGCAGGGGTTCTACGAGCAGTACTTC. Full variable domain (rest looked up from reference TRBV5-4 and TRBJ2-7): ETGVTQSPTHLIKTRGQQVTLRCSSQSGHNTVSWYQQALGQGPQFIFQYYREEENGRGNFPPRFSGLQFPNYSSELNVNALELDDSALYLCASSSGQGFYEQYFGPGTRLTVT.